The 23 T cell receptor beta chains listed next were all sequenced from one sample in a study of T cells in Graves' hyperthyroidism and ophthalmopathy. Amplified TCR beta CDR3 regions derived from RNA transcripts. The TCR CDR3 first-round RT-PCR relied on the HTBI primer set. TCRdb itself ran the multiplex PCR reads through MiXCR, one entry per CDR3 protein. This table has about 400,000 distinct CDR3 sequences, roughly 14% appearing once. Sequenced material: blood. The receptor source for this set is a woman in her twenties or thirties with Graves' ophthalmopathy.

This clonotype was detected only a few times. This sequence may be a read error, since a much larger clone differs from it by one base. The CDR3 ends on some other residue instead of the conserved phenylalanine or tryptophan, so this is likely a read error. This chain uses TRBV18 with TRBJ1-3; tentative D call: TRBD1 (5 bases). With 5 bases removed from V and 4 bases from J, the gap between germline ends came to 9 bases. The germline CDR1 and CDR2 sequences are KGHSH and LQKENI. There are 13 residues in the CDR3. The CDR3 reads CASSKTDGNTIYL. The CDR3 nucleotides read TGTGCCAGCTCAAAGACAGACGGAAACACCATATATCTT.

This clonotype showed up many times. CDR3 protein: CASSPRGLYSGDDVQYF. CDR3 in DNA: TGTGCCAGCAGTCCCCGGGGCCTTTATAGCGGGGATGACGTTCAGTACTTC. The rearrangement joins TRBV28 to TRBJ2-4; 8 nucleotides match TRBD2. J was trimmed by 11 bases and V by 5 bases; bases with no gene match: 20. The CDR3 has 17 amino acids. The germline gives CDR1 MDHEN, CDR2 SYDVKM. The complete variable domain, with remaining parts taken from reference TRBV28 and TRBJ2-4, reads DVKVTQSSRYLVKRTGEKVFLECVQDMDHENMFWYRQDPGLGLRLIYFSYDVKMKEKGDIPEGYSVSREKKERFSLILESASTNQTSMYLCASSPRGLYSGDDVQYFGAGTRLSVL.

Many counts were recorded for this clonotype. The chain is built from TRBV5-8 and TRBJ1-2, with D unresolved. The V gene's germline CDR1 is SGHTS and CDR2 YDEGEE. There are 12 residues in the CDR3. The V gene lost 4 bases and the J gene lost 5 bases, with 9 bases spanning the gap. The CDR3 reads CASSTTRYGYTF. The CDR3 region has the DNA TGTGCCAGCAGCACAACACGGTATGGCTACACCTTC.

This clonotype was seen a few times. This chain joins TRBV6-1 and TRBJ2-6; 7 bases fit TRBD1. The CDR3 length is 18 residues. The V segment lost 5 bases and the J segment 1 base; nucleotides outside the gene matches: 11. Germline lookup yields CDR1 MNHNS and CDR2 SASEGT. The CDR3 DNA is TGTGCCAGCAGTACCCGGGACAGAGGTTCTTCTGGGGCCAACGTCCTGACTTTC. This sequence encodes CASSTRDRGSSGANVLTF.

This clonotype was counted many times. The chain couples TRBV30 to TRBJ1-4; 10 bases map to TRBD1. Germline V CDR1 and CDR2: GTSNPN, SVGIG (reference sequence). Unmatched junction bases numbered 3, after V lost 1 base and J lost 7 bases. This CDR3 region has 14 residues. The CDR3 bases are TGTGCCTGGAGTGCGACAGGGGGCATTGAAAAACTGTTTTTT. This sequence encodes CAWSATGGIEKLFF.

This clonotype was seen repeatedly, ten times or more. The genes are TRBV7-3 and TRBJ2-7; D not certain. This CDR3 contains 12 residues. Trimming took off 4 bases at V and 3 bases at J, with 7 bases between the two ends. CDR1 and CDR2 from the germline V gene are SGHTA and FQGTGA. CDR3 in DNA: TGTGCCAGCAGCTCCTTTGACTACGAGCAGTACTTC. Translating gives CASSSFDYEQYF.

At least ten counts were recorded for this clonotype. The chain is built from TRBV4-2 and TRBJ1-2; D is uncertain. The germline CDR1 and CDR2 sequences are LGHNA and YNFKEQ. This CDR3 comprises 16 residues. Trimming shortened V by 3 bases and J by 2 bases, and 16 bases separated the two germline ends. CDR3 in amino acids: CASSHETGIWNYGYTF. The CDR3 coding sequence is TGTGCCAGCAGCCATGAAACGGGAATCTGGAACTATGGCTACACCTTC.

The chain uses TRBV18 and TRBJ1-1; D not certain. The V gene lost 1 base and the J gene lost 1 base, with 10 bases spanning the gap. Germline CDR1 reads KGHSH; CDR2 reads LQKENI. The CDR3 covers 15 residues. CDR3 loop: CASSPLTGANTEAFF. DNA for the CDR3: TGTGCCAGCTCACCACTAACCGGTGCGAACACTGAAGCTTTCTTT.

The sample holds a few counts of this clonotype. This may arise from a read error, as a much more abundant clone is one base away. This rearrangement joins TRBV7-6 to TRBJ1-6; D gene uncertain. The CDR3 is 15 amino acids. Germline-derived CDR1 and CDR2 are SGHVS and FNYEAQ. In DNA form, the CDR3 reads TGTGCCAGCGGCTTATACTCCCCCTATAATTCACCCCTCCACTTT. Amino acid sequence: CASGLYSPYNSPLHF.

This clonotype was recorded many times. This chain uses TRBV20-1 with TRBJ2-3, with TRBD2 identical over 7 bases. V lost 6 bases to trimming and J lost 1 base; unmatched junction nucleotides: 10. CDR3 length: 15 amino acids. Germline V gene sequence: CDR1 DFQATT, CDR2 SNEGSKA (reference sequence). CDR3 in amino acids: CSADRASGRTDTQYF. CDR3 sequence (DNA): TGCAGTGCGGATCGGGCTAGCGGCCGCACAGATACGCAGTATTTT.

This clonotype was seen many times. This sequence joins TRBV13 and TRBJ2-2; perhaps TRBD2 as D (6 bases). V lost 5 bases, J lost 1 base, and 11 bases lay in between. The length of the CDR3 is 15 residues. The germline V gene has CDR1 PRHDT and CDR2 FYEKMQ (reference sequence). The CDR3 sequence: CASSPIAVNTGELFF. The CDR3 coding sequence is TGTGCCAGCAGCCCCATAGCGGTGAACACCGGGGAGCTGTTTTTT.

This clonotype was seen at least ten times. The chain combines TRBV11-2 with TRBJ1-1; D is uncertain. Germline CDR1 and CDR2: SGHAT and FQNNGV. The CDR3 totals 14 residues. Deletions cut 0 bases from V and 1 base from J, with 6 bases between. The CDR3 nucleotides are TGTGCCAGCAGCTTAGATCACAAGAACACTGAAGCTTTCTTT. This sequence encodes CASSLDHKNTEAFF.

V and J are TRBV30 and TRBJ2-1, with 7 positions matching TRBD2. J was trimmed by 7 bases and V by 3 bases; bases with no gene match: 12. Germline V gene sequence: CDR1 GTSNPN, CDR2 SVGIG (reference sequence). This CDR3 region has 15 residues. This chain's CDR3 is CAWRGGVYIKNEQFF. CDR3 DNA: TGTGCCTGGAGGGGGGGGGTTTACATTAAAAATGAGCAGTTCTTC.

This chain connects TRBV20-1 to TRBJ1-1; the match to TRBD1 covers 12 bases. The germline gives CDR1 DFQATT, CDR2 SNEGSKA (reference sequence). This CDR3 is built from 14 residues. The CDR3 sequence is CRGTGTGGVTEAFF. DNA for the CDR3: TGCAGGGGAACCGGGACAGGGGGCGTCACTGAAGCTTTCTTT.

The chain uses TRBV7-6 and TRBJ1-4, with D uncertain. Per germline, CDR1 SGHVS and CDR2 FNYEAQ. The CDR3 contains 17 residues. The V end was cut by 1 base, the J end by 0 bases, with 12 bases between. CDR3 protein: CASSLEAVQATNEKLFF. CDR3 nucleotide sequence: TGTGCCAGCAGCTTAGAGGCAGTCCAGGCAACTAATGAAAAACTGTTTTTT. The whole variable domain, filled in from reference TRBV7-6 and TRBJ1-4, reads GAGVSQSPRYKVTKRGQDVALRCDPISGHVSLYWYRQALGQGPEFLTYFNYEAQQDKSGLPNDRFSAERPEGSISTLTIQRTEQRDSAMYRCASSLEAVQATNEKLFFGSGTQLSVL.

This clonotype turned up a few times. This sequence joins TRBV15 and TRBJ2-2; D possibly corresponds to TRBD1 (6 bases). CDR3 length: 14 amino acids. Deletions cut 3 bases from V and 10 bases from J, with 15 bases between. Germline lookup yields CDR1 LNHNV and CDR2 YYDKDF (reference sequence). DNA for the CDR3: TGTGCCACCAGCAGTGACGTAGGGGGAGAGGAGCTGTTTTTT. Its translation: CATSSDVGGEELFF.

This clonotype was picked up many times. CDR3: CASSHRRVTTGELFF. The CDR3, as DNA: TGTGCCAGCAGCCACCGCAGGGTTACCACCGGGGAGCTGTTTTTT. The J gene is TRBJ2-2, the V gene TRBV7-8, with D perhaps TRBD1 (5 bases). Per the germline V gene, CDR1 is SGHVS and CDR2 is FQNEAQ. This CDR3 region has 15 residues. V lost 5 bases to trimming and J lost 4 bases, with 14 bases between them.

This clonotype was found many times. The chain recombines TRBV10-3 with TRBJ2-3; D is unresolved. The V gene lost 0 bases and the J gene lost 4 bases, with 8 bases spanning the gap. This CDR3 comprises 14 residues. Germline V gives CDR1 ENHRY, CDR2 SYGVKD. The CDR3 loop is CAISESRVADTQYF. CDR3 in DNA: TGTGCCATCAGTGAGTCAAGGGTAGCAGATACGCAGTATTTT.

The chain has TRBV9 and TRBJ2-3; 7 nucleotides line up with TRBD2. Germline V gene sequence: CDR1 SGDLS, CDR2 YYNGEE. The trim removed 3 bases at V and 1 base at J, leaving 5 bases unmatched. This CDR3 is built from 15 residues. The DNA of the CDR3 is TGTGCCAGCAGCGAGTCGGGACTACGCACAGATACGCAGTATTTT. It specifies CASSESGLRTDTQYF. Based on the CDR3 plus reference TRBV9 and TRBJ2-3, the full variable domain is DSGVTQTPKHLITATGQRVTLRCSPRSGDLSVYWYQQSLDQGLQFLIQYYNGEERAKGNILERFSAQQFPDLHSELNLSSLELGDSALYFCASSESGLRTDTQYFGPGTRLTVL.

This clonotype has ten or more counts. This sequence joins TRBV3-1 and TRBJ2-7; no clear D. Germline V gives CDR1 LGHDT, CDR2 YNNKEL (reference sequence). The CDR3 has 11 residues. Trimming took 3 bases from V and 5 from J, leaving 5 bases between them. CDR3: CASSHLHEQYF. The DNA of the CDR3 is TGTGCCAGCAGCCACCTCCACGAGCAGTACTTC.

This clonotype came up many times. The chain joins TRBV11-2 to TRBJ2-7; D call uncertain. Trimming pared 3 bases from V and 1 base from J, leaving 4 bases between. The V gene's germline CDR1 is SGHAT and CDR2 FQNNGV. There are 12 residues in the CDR3. CDR3 coding DNA: TGTGCCAGCAGCTTTGGGTCCTACGAGCAGTACTTC. Protein: CASSFGSYEQYF.

This clonotype has a count of ten or more. The J gene is TRBJ1-5, the V gene TRBV12-3 or TRBV12-4; D is uncertain. The CDR3 spans 14 residues. Trimming left V 1 base short and J 4 bases short, with 8 bases between. The CDR3 DNA reads as TGTGCCAGCAGTTTAGGACCGGGGAATCAGCCCCAGCATTTT. Translated: CASSLGPGNQPQHF.

This clonotype was seen at least ten times. The gene calls are TRBV30 and TRBJ1-2; D is unclear. The CDR3 runs to 11 residues. Germline CDR1 GTSNPN, CDR2 SVGIG (reference sequence). Trimming removed 4 bases from V and 7 bases from J, with 10 bases in between. The CDR3 DNA is TGTGCCTGGAATGGCGCCTCTGGCTACACCTTC. Protein: CAWNGASGYTF.